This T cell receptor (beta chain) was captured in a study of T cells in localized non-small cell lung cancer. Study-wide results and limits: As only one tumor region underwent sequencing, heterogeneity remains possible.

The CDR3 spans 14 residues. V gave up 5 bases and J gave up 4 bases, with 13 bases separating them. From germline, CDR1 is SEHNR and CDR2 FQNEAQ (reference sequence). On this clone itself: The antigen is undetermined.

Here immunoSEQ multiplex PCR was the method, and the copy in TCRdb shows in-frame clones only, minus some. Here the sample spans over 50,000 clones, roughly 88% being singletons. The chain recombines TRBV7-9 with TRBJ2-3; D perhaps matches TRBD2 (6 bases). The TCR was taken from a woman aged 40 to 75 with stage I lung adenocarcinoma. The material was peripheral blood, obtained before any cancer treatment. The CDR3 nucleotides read TGTGCCAGCAGCCCGGGACTGCTGCCAGATACGCAGTATTTT. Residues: CASSPGLLPDTQYF.